Listed below are T cell receptor beta chains from one sample, sequenced in a study of blood T cell repertoires in COVID-19. The repertoire was sequenced with immunoSEQ multiplex PCR; TCRdb's copy has only in-frame clones and lacks some. The table records 310,000 or so clones, roughly 87% of them present only once. Sequenced: peripheral blood. The receptors derive from a young man with COVID-19, enrolled during active disease. CDR3s include the opening cysteine and the closing phenylalanine or tryptophan. D genes are given only for firm matches. Clone size appears in some rows only: once, few, many, or a class for an expanded clone.

cdr3_nt	cdr3_aa	d_call	clone_size	j_call	v_call
TGTGCCAGCAGCTTAGCGGGGACTGGGTCTCTGGGCATTCAGTACTTC	CASSLAGTGSLGIQYF	.	.	TRBJ2-4	TRBV7-6
TGTGCCAGCAGTGAAGGCGGCTTCTCCTATAATTCACCCCTCCACTTT	CASSEGGFSYNSPLHF	.	.	TRBJ1-6	TRBV2
TGTGCCAGCAGCGTAGAAGGGGGCCTTGGAGAGCAGTACTTC	CASSVEGGLGEQYF	TRBD1	.	TRBJ2-7	TRBV9
TGTGCCAGCACTTTCGTAACTAATGAAAAACTGTTTTTT	CASTFVTNEKLFF	.	.	TRBJ1-4	TRBV28
TGTGCCAGTAGTATAGTTAGCTCTGGGGCCAACGTCCTGACTTTC	CASSIVSSGANVLTF	.	.	TRBJ2-6	TRBV19
TGCGCCAGCAGCCAAGATGGTCGCAGGGGACGAGGTAACTATGGCTACACCTTC	CASSQDGRRGRGNYGYTF	.	.	TRBJ1-2	TRBV4-1
TGTGCCAGCAGCTTGGATTTTGGGACTGGGCGAGAGCAGTACTTC	CASSLDFGTGREQYF	.	.	TRBJ2-7	TRBV5-6
TGTGCCAGCAGTTTAGCCTCTAACTCAAATGAGCAGTTCTTC	CASSLASNSNEQFF	.	.	TRBJ2-1	TRBV27
TGTGCCAGCAGCCTAGCCGGGACAGGGGCGGCCGAGCAGTACTTC	CASSLAGTGAAEQYF	TRBD1	once	TRBJ2-7	TRBV13
TGTGCCAGCAGTCGTGTTGGGCAGCACACCGGGGAGCTGTTTTTT	CASSRVGQHTGELFF	.	.	TRBJ2-2	TRBV6-5
TGTGCCAGCAGCCTCGGGACAGGGGTTGAGGGCGGGGAGCTGTTTTTT	CASSLGTGVEGGELFF	TRBD1	.	TRBJ2-2	TRBV7-2
TGCGCCAGCAGCTCAACAGGGGGCCGGGATGGCTACACCTTC	CASSSTGGRDGYTF	TRBD1	few	TRBJ1-2	TRBV5-1
TGTGCCAGCAGCTTCCAGGGGGATGTGTACGAGCAGTACTTC	CASSFQGDVYEQYF	TRBD1	.	TRBJ2-7	TRBV7-2
TGTGCCAGCAGCTTGGGACAGGGTCTTGGCTACGAGCAGTACTTC	CASSLGQGLGYEQYF	TRBD1	.	TRBJ2-7	TRBV7-2
TGTGCCAGTTCCACCTACAGGGTAAAATCTGAAGCTTTCTTT	CASSTYRVKSEAFF	.	once	TRBJ1-1	TRBV19
TGTGCCAGCAGTTCCATCTTCGGGACACCGAACACTGAAGCTTTCTTT	CASSSIFGTPNTEAFF	.	.	TRBJ1-1	TRBV6-5
TGTGCCAGCAGCCAGGCCCTTAACCCCCTTAATGAGCAGTTCTTC	CASSQALNPLNEQFF	.	.	TRBJ2-1	TRBV3-1/TRBV3-2
TGTGCCAGCAGAAGACAGGGTGAGCAGTTCTTC	CASRRQGEQFF	TRBD1	.	TRBJ2-1	TRBV2
TGCAGTGCTAGTCGGGTGAACACTGAAGCTTTCTTT	CSASRVNTEAFF	.	.	TRBJ1-1	TRBV20-1
TGCGCCAGCAGCCTCGAGCTAGCGGGAGGGCTTACGACGCAGTACTTC	CASSLELAGGLTTQYF	TRBD2	.	TRBJ2-7	TRBV5-1
TGTGCCAGCAGTTTAAGGCTAGCAAACCAGTTCTTC	CASSLRLANQFF	.	.	TRBJ2-1	TRBV28
TGTGCCAGCTGCCGGGACAGGGGAGAGACCCAGTACTTC	CASCRDRGETQYF	TRBD1	.	TRBJ2-5	TRBV25-1
TGCGCCAGCAGCCGAGGGACACCGAACACCGGGGAGCTGTTTTTT	CASSRGTPNTGELFF	.	.	TRBJ2-2	TRBV5-1
TGTGCCAGCAGTGATGAAACAGGTCCATCCTACGAGCAGTACTTC	CASSDETGPSYEQYF	.	.	TRBJ2-7	TRBV2
TGTGCCAGCAGCGCGTCGGGACATTTCTACGAGCAGTACTTC	CASSASGHFYEQYF	.	.	TRBJ2-7	TRBV11-2
TGTGCCAGTAGTCCCCGACAGGACCCCTGGGGCAATCAGCCCCAGCATTTT	CASSPRQDPWGNQPQHF	.	.	TRBJ1-5	TRBV19
TGCAGCGTGACAGAGGTTAACTCCTACGAGCAGTACTTC	CSVTEVNSYEQYF	.	.	TRBJ2-7	TRBV29-1
TGTGCCAGCAGTTCAACCGGGACAGGGCTTGGCTACACCTTC	CASSSTGTGLGYTF	TRBD1	.	TRBJ1-2	TRBV27
TGTGCCAGCAGTGGACTAGCGTCCTCCTACGAGCAGTACTTC	CASSGLASSYEQYF	TRBD2	.	TRBJ2-7	TRBV2
TGTGCCAGCTCGAGACAGGGGGCTTACGAGCAGTACTTC	CASSRQGAYEQYF	TRBD1	.	TRBJ2-7	TRBV18
TGTGCCAGCAGCTCTGACAGGAACAATGAGCAGTTCTTC	CASSSDRNNEQFF	.	.	TRBJ2-1	TRBV7-3
TGTGCCACCAGCAGAGGCTCCGGGACAGCCACAGATACGCAGTATTTT	CATSRGSGTATDTQYF	TRBD1	many	TRBJ2-3	TRBV15
TGTGCCAGCAGCCAAGATCTCCAGCGGGGGGGCACAGATACGCAGTATTTT	CASSQDLQRGGTDTQYF	TRBD2	.	TRBJ2-3	TRBV4-2
TGTGCCAGCAGCCGCCGGGGACTAGCGGGAAACAATGAGCAGTTCTTC	CASSRRGLAGNNEQFF	TRBD2	.	TRBJ2-1	TRBV6-2/TRBV6-3
TGCGCCAGCAGCCAGTTAAGGGAGAATGAAAAACTGTTTTTT	CASSQLRENEKLFF	.	.	TRBJ1-4	TRBV4-1
TGTGCCAGCTCACCGGACAGGAACTACCAAGAGACCCAGTACTTC	CASSPDRNYQETQYF	TRBD1	.	TRBJ2-5	TRBV18
TGTGCCAGCAGCCGGGGACTAGCGGGAGAGGGGGACCAAGAGACCCAGTACTTC	CASSRGLAGEGDQETQYF	TRBD2	once	TRBJ2-5	TRBV5-6